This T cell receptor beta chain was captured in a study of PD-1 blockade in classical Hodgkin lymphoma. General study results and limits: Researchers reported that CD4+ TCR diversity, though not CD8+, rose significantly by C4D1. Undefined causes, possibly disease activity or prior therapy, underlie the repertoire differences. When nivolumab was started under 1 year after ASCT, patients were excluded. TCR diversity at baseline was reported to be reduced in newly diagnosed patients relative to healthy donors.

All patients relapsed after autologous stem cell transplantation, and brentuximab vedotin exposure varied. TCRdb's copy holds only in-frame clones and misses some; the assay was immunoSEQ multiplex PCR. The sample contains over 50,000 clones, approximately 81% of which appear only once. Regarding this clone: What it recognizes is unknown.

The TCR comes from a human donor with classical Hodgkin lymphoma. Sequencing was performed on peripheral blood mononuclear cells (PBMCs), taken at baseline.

The CDR3 DNA reads TGTGCCAGCAGCCGATACACAGATACGCAGTATTTT. Translated, it gives CASSRYTDTQYF. The chain employs TRBV14 and TRBJ2-3; the D is unclear. This CDR3 is built from 12 residues. Germline V gene lookup returns CDR1 SGHDN and CDR2 FVKESK. V was trimmed by 4 bases and J by 2 bases, leaving 4 bases between them.